The 27 T cell receptor beta chains below were found in one sample sequenced in a study of T cell responses to AZD1222 COVID-19 vaccine. Generated by immunoSEQ multiplex PCR, the TCRdb table keeps only in-frame clones and is missing some. Among over 100,000 clones listed, over 75% were seen once. Material: peripheral blood, obtained on day 0 of AZD1222 vaccination. The source of these receptors is an adult in good health.

This sequence joins TRBV30 and TRBJ1-2; D not certain. Per the germline V gene, CDR1 is GTSNPN and CDR2 is SVGIG (reference sequence). Trimming cost V 5 bases and J 2 bases, with 9 bases left between them. The CDR3 runs 12 residues. The CDR3 sequence is CAWGLGNYGYTF. The CDR3 DNA is TGTGCCTGGGGCCTCGGGAACTATGGCTACACCTTC.

The chain couples TRBV6-4 to TRBJ2-7, with D perhaps matching TRBD2 (6 bases). V lost 2 bases and J 0 bases, leaving 11 bases between the germline ends. The germline V gene encodes CDR1 MRHNA and CDR2 SNTAGT. The CDR3 consists of 15 residues. CDR3 region: CASSDRDSSSYEQYF. CDR3 sequence (DNA): TGTGCCAGCAGTGACAGGGACTCCAGCTCCTACGAGCAGTACTTC.

The V and J genes are TRBV5-1 and TRBJ1-1; perhaps TRBD1 as D (6 bases). This CDR3 is built from 15 residues. The V end was cut by 0 bases, the J end by 6 bases, with 15 bases between. Germline V CDR1 and CDR2: SGHRS, YFSETQ. The CDR3 region is CASSLAPGVYPEAFF. In DNA, the CDR3 is TGCGCCAGCAGCTTGGCCCCAGGGGTGTATCCTGAAGCTTTCTTT.

This rearrangement joins TRBV7-3 to TRBJ1-2; D not certain. Germline V lookup: CDR1 SGHTA, CDR2 FQGTGA. The CDR3 contains 14 residues. V was pared by 5 bases and J by 6 bases, with 16 bases between. The CDR3 loop is CASSPVGQADGYTF. The CDR3 DNA reads TGTGCCAGCAGCCCCGTAGGGCAGGCGGATGGCTACACCTTC.

The chain links TRBV19 to TRBJ2-7, with D perhaps TRBD1 or TRBD2 (5 bases each). Trimming left V 0 bases short and J 7 bases short, with 13 bases between. This CDR3 is 14 amino acids long. Germline V CDR1 and CDR2: LNHDA, SQIVND (reference sequence). The CDR3 spells CASSIDPRWGEQYF. CDR3 coding DNA: TGTGCCAGTAGTATAGATCCGCGGTGGGGGGAGCAGTACTTC.

The rearrangement joins TRBV6-5 to TRBJ2-2; D unresolved. This CDR3 region has 10 residues. Trimming stripped 8 bases from V and 7 bases from J, with 5 bases between. Germline-derived CDR1 and CDR2 are MNHEY and SVGAGI. This chain's CDR3 is CASRGGELFF. CDR3 nucleotide sequence: TGTGCCAGCCGAGGCGGGGAGCTGTTTTTT.

Here the CDR3 reads CSVRPGDFVTFF. CDR3 bases: TGCAGCGTCAGGCCCGGGGATTTCGTGACTTTCTTT. The chain joins TRBV29-1 to TRBJ1-1; D not resolved. Trimming left V 6 bases short and J 12 bases short, with 20 bases between. The CDR3 loop spans 12 amino acids. Germline lookup yields CDR1 SQVTM and CDR2 ANQGSEA. Together with reference TRBV29-1 and TRBJ1-1, the CDR3 gives the full variable domain: SAVISQKPSRDICQRGTSLTIQCQVDSQVTMMFWYRQQPGQSLTLIATANQGSEATYESGFVIDKFPISRPNLTFSTLTVSNMSPEDSSIYLCSVRPGDFVTFFGQGTRLTVV.

The V gene is TRBV7-9, the J gene TRBJ1-5; maybe TRBD1 (6 bases). The germline CDR1 and CDR2 sequences are SEHNR and FQNEAQ (reference sequence). The CDR3 covers 15 residues. Trimming cost V 5 bases and J 3 bases, with 14 bases left between them. Here the CDR3 DNA reads TGTGCCAGCAGCCCTGTCGGGACACCCAATCAGCCCCAGCATTTT. Amino acid sequence: CASSPVGTPNQPQHF.

A remark on this clone: A junction end diverges from the germline sequence, so it may reflect a read error. At the DNA level, this CDR3 is encoded by other sequences in the same sample as well. The genes are TRBV7-3 and TRBJ2-3; 9 positions agree with TRBD1. CDR3 length: 12 amino acids. The germline V gene encodes CDR1 SGHTA and CDR2 FQGTGA. This CDR3 reads CASGTGSDTQYF. Written as DNA, the CDR3 is TGTGCCAGCGGGACAGGGTCAGATACGCAATATTTT. The full variable domain, rest sourced from reference TRBV7-3 and TRBJ2-3, is GAGVSQTPSNKVTEKGKYVELRCDPISGHTALYWYRQSLGQGPEFLIYFQGTGAADDSGLPNDRFFAVRPEGSVSTLKIQRTERGDSAVYLCASGTGSDTQYFGPGTRLTVL.

V usage is TRBV7-3 and J usage is TRBJ2-3, with 12 bases matching TRBD2. The CDR3 is 16 residues long. Germline values: CDR1 SGHTA, CDR2 FQGTGA. V gave up 5 bases and J gave up 0 bases; unmatched junction bases: 3. In DNA form, the CDR3 reads TGTGCCAGCAGCAACGGACTAGCGGGAAGCACAGATACGCAGTATTTT. The encoded protein is CASSNGLAGSTDTQYF.

As for this clone: A junction boundary mismatches the germline segment, possibly from a read error. J is TRBJ2-3 and V is TRBV27; the D is unclear. The CDR3 contains 13 residues. CDR1 and CDR2 from the germline V gene are MNHEY and SMNVEV (reference sequence). The CDR3, as DNA: TGTGCCAGCAGACCCTCCAGCAGAGATACGCAGTATTTT. Its translation: CASRPSSRDTQYF.

The chain combines TRBV9 with TRBJ2-1; D is undetermined. The CDR3 is 13 amino acids. Looked up from germline, CDR1 is SGDLS and CDR2 is YYNGEE. Trimming shortened V by 3 bases and J by 12 bases, and 16 bases separated the two germline ends. CDR3 region: CASSAPPRRGQFF. CDR3 DNA sequence: TGTGCCAGCAGCGCGCCCCCCAGGAGAGGGCAGTTCTTC.

The chain carries TRBV30 and TRBJ1-2; no clear D. There are 11 residues in the CDR3. Germline values: CDR1 GTSNPN, CDR2 SVGIG (reference sequence). Trimming shortened V by 2 bases and J by 10 bases, and 11 bases separated the two germline ends. CDR3 residues: CAWSYTVDYTF. In nucleotides, the CDR3 is TGTGCCTGGAGTTATACCGTCGACTACACCTTC.

The chain is built from TRBV24-1 and TRBJ2-3, with D unresolved. The CDR3 extends over 13 amino acids. Germline CDR1 reads KGHDR; CDR2 reads SFDVKD. Trimming shortened V by 4 bases and J by 5 bases, and 9 bases separated the two germline ends. The CDR3 protein is CATSDSPLDTQYF. The CDR3 coding sequence is TGTGCCACCAGTGACTCCCCCCTAGATACGCAGTATTTT.

J is TRBJ2-7 and V is TRBV13; 11 nucleotides agree with TRBD1. Germline V lookup: CDR1 PRHDT, CDR2 FYEKMQ (reference sequence). The J segment lost 6 bases and the V segment lost 5 bases, leaving 3 bases of the junction unmatched. The CDR3 extends over 13 amino acids. This CDR3 is CASSEGTGGEQYF. In DNA, the CDR3 is TGTGCCAGCAGCGAAGGGACAGGGGGCGAGCAGTACTTC.

This clone was counted between two and nine times. The gene calls are TRBV5-1 and TRBJ2-3; the D is unclear. V gave up 3 bases and J gave up 4 bases, with 12 bases separating them. This CDR3 has 14 amino acids. From germline, CDR1 is SGHRS and CDR2 YFSETQ. The CDR3 here is CASSSNIGSDTQYF. DNA for the CDR3: TGCGCCAGCAGCTCCAATATTGGTTCAGATACGCAGTATTTT.

This rearrangement joins TRBV3-1 (or the pseudogene TRBV3-2) to TRBJ2-7; 9 bases align to TRBD1. Trimming took 1 base from V and 3 from J; bases not matched to a gene: 4. This CDR3 has 15 amino acids. Per the germline V gene, CDR1 is LGHDT and CDR2 is YNNKEL (reference sequence). The CDR3 DNA is TGTGCCAGCAGCCAAGTGGGACAGGGCCACTACGAGCAGTACTTC. Its protein is CASSQVGQGHYEQYF.

The genes are TRBV18 and TRBJ2-1; 8 bases align to TRBD1. With V trimmed by 0 bases and J by 7 bases, 5 bases remained unmatched. The length of the CDR3 is 15 residues. Germline CDR1 is KGHSH and CDR2 is LQKENI. CDR3 DNA: TGTGCCAGCTCACCACCGAGGACAGGGACAAATGAGCAGTTCTTC. This codes for CASSPPRTGTNEQFF.

The V and J genes are TRBV13 and TRBJ1-1; D is unresolved. The CDR3 totals 13 residues. Trimming took off 5 bases at V and 5 bases at J, with 12 bases between the two ends. The V gene's germline CDR1 is PRHDT and CDR2 FYEKMQ (reference sequence). The CDR3 loop reads CASSVNLGTEAFF. CDR3 bases: TGTGCCAGCAGCGTAAACCTGGGAACTGAAGCTTTCTTT.

This clone was seen once. The chain recombines TRBV6-2 or TRBV6-3 with TRBJ2-5, with D perhaps TRBD1 (6 bases). Germline values: CDR1 MNHEY, CDR2 SVGEGT. V lost 3 bases to trimming and J lost 1 base, with 9 bases between them. CDR3 length equals 14 residues. The CDR3 spells CASSYQTGQETQYF. Written as DNA, the CDR3 is TGTGCCAGCAGTTATCAGACAGGCCAAGAGACCCAGTACTTC.

This rearrangement joins TRBV10-3 to TRBJ1-2, with 9 bases aligning to TRBD1. This CDR3 region has 14 residues. The trim removed 2 bases at V and 7 bases at J, leaving 5 bases unmatched. Germline V gene sequence: CDR1 ENHRY, CDR2 SYGVKD. CDR3 nucleotides: TGTGCCATCAGTGAGGGGGGACAGGGACCTGGCTACACCTTC. Its protein is CAISEGGQGPGYTF.

Here the CDR3 reads CASSQDGVLVTGELFF. Here the CDR3 DNA reads TGTGCCAGCAGCCAAGATGGGGTTCTCGTCACCGGGGAGCTGTTTTTT. The V call is TRBV4-2, the J call TRBJ2-2; D not resolved. Germline CDR1 LGHNA, CDR2 YNFKEQ. The CDR3 spans 16 residues. Trimming removed 0 bases from V and 4 bases from J, with 12 bases in between.

The CDR3 is CASSLFPALDTQYF. As DNA, the CDR3 is TGTGCCAGCAGTTTATTTCCCGCCTTGGATACGCAGTATTTT. J is TRBJ2-3 and V is TRBV27; D ambiguous. Germline assignment: CDR1 MNHEY and CDR2 SMNVEV (reference sequence). The CDR3 runs 14 residues. Trimming cost V 1 base and J 6 bases, with 11 bases left between them.

CDR3 residues: CASSQGGLAGGSSYEQYF. Written as DNA, the CDR3 is TGTGCCAGCAGCCAAGGGGGACTAGCGGGTGGGTCGTCCTACGAGCAGTACTTC. This chain uses TRBV4-2 with TRBJ2-7; 12 positions match TRBD2. From germline, CDR1 is LGHNA and CDR2 YNFKEQ. The CDR3 loop spans 18 amino acids. V dropped 1 base and J dropped 1; count of bases not matched to a gene: 8.

The V and J genes are TRBV5-1 and TRBJ1-2, with TRBD1 as a possible D gene (5 bases). The V and J ends lost 0 bases and 2 bases respectively, with 14 bases between them. The CDR3 has 16 amino acids. Germline CDR1 SGHRS, CDR2 YFSETQ. The DNA of the CDR3 is TGCGCCAGCAGCTTGGCGCGGGGACCCATGAACTATGGCTACACCTTC. Amino acid sequence: CASSLARGPMNYGYTF.

The V gene is TRBV5-1, the J gene TRBJ2-1; D is unresolved. V gave up 1 base and J gave up 8 bases, with 7 bases separating them. This CDR3 is 12 amino acids long. The V gene's germline CDR1 is SGHRS and CDR2 YFSETQ. The CDR3 loop is CASSLSGHEQFF. CDR3 DNA sequence: TGCGCCAGCAGCTTGTCCGGGCATGAGCAGTTCTTC. Full variable domain (outside the CDR3, taken from reference TRBV5-1 and TRBJ2-1): KAGVTQTPRYLIKTRGQQVTLSCSPISGHRSVSWYQQTPGQGLQFLFEYFSETQRNKGNFPGRFSGRQFSNSRSEMNVSTLELGDSALYLCASSLSGHEQFFGPGTRLTVL.

The rearrangement joins TRBV24-1 to TRBJ2-1, with 8 bases aligning to TRBD1. The trim removed 4 bases at V and 3 bases at J, leaving 4 bases unmatched. The CDR3 has 15 amino acids. Per germline, CDR1 KGHDR and CDR2 SFDVKD. DNA for the CDR3: TGTGCCACCAGTGAAGGGACAGGAATCTACAATGAGCAGTTCTTC. It translates to CATSEGTGIYNEQFF.